What follows is one TCR beta chain and its context. These data originate in a study of blood T cell repertoires in COVID-19. At the level of the study: Spain, Italy and the United States supplied samples that represented acute and convalescent COVID-19. T cells, B-cell-depleted T cells, or PBMCs provided the cDNA or gDNA that served as material.

The germline V gene has CDR1 LNHDA and CDR2 SQIVND (reference sequence). The CDR3 has 14 residues. Trimming took off 7 bases at V and 13 bases at J, with 20 bases between the two ends. In the study's own analysis: Nucleated cell number was recorded as an estimate derived from reference gene primer amplification. Assay: immunoSEQ multiplex PCR; the TCRdb copy retains only in-frame clones and omits some. V and J calls and clone size are as listed in that table; D and trimming were resolved from the DNA. The sample has 200,000 to 250,000 clones; approximately 82% are singletons. V gene TRBV19 combines with J gene TRBJ1-6; no reliable D call. The clonotype originates from a woman older than 75 with acute or convalescent COVID-19. Sequencing was carried out using peripheral blood. The CDR3: CASTTEGGLGPLHF. As DNA, the CDR3 is TGTGCCAGTACCACCGAGGGAGGGCTAGGGCCCCTCCACTTT.